Included here is one T cell receptor beta chain sequence, with context. Assay used: immunoSEQ multiplex PCR; TCRdb lists only in-frame clones, some missing. The sample includes 200,000 or so clones, 65% to 85% of them seen just once. The data derive from a study of blood T cell repertoires in COVID-19. CDR3 length equals 17 residues. With V trimmed by 0 bases and J by 1 base, 5 bases remained unmatched. Germline V gives CDR1 ENHRY, CDR2 SYGVKD. The chain joins TRBV10-3 to TRBJ2-7; TRBD2 agrees at 11 bases. The sample consisted of peripheral blood. This receptor was obtained from a man in his fifties or sixties with active or convalescent COVID-19. The CDR3 DNA sequence: TGTGCCATCAGTGAGTCTTCTAGCGGGAGGAGATCCTACGAGCAGTACTTC. It codes for CAISESSSGRRSYEQYF.